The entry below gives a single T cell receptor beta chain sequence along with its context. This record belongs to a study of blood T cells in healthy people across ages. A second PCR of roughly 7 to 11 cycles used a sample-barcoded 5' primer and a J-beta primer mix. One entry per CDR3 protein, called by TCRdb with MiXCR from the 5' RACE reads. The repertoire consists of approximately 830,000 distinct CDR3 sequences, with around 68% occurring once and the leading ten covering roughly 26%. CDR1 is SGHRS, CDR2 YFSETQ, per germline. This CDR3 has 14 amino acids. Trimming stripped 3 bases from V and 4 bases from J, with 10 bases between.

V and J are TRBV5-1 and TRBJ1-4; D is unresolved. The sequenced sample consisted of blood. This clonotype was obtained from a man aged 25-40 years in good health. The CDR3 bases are TGCGCCAGCAGCTCAAATGGTAATAATGAAAAACTGTTTTTT. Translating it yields CASSSNGNNEKLFF.